This T cell receptor beta chain was identified during a study of PD-1 blockade in classical Hodgkin lymphoma. Study conclusions and caveats: The repertoire differences lack a defined cause, possibly disease activity or prior therapy. Newly diagnosed patients were reported to start with lower TCR diversity than healthy donors.

A note on this clone: Its antigen is currently unknown.

The length of the CDR3 is 17 residues. V was cut by 6 bases and J by 5 bases, with 22 bases left in between. Germline V gene data show CDR1 as ENHRY and CDR2 as SYGVKD. The time point denotes: newly diagnosed, previously untreated cHL patient sample. After thawing, PBMCs were subjected to magnetic negative selection to isolate CD8+ T cells. The study compared against PBMCs from newly diagnosed, untreated classical Hodgkin lymphoma. The repertoire was sequenced with immunoSEQ multiplex PCR; TCRdb's copy has only in-frame clones and lacks some. The repertoire includes some 4,300 clones, 81% of them detected once, and 10% to 15% sits in the top ten.

This clonotype was sampled from a human donor with classical Hodgkin lymphoma. Sequencing used CD8+ T cells from blood. This chain links TRBV10-3 with TRBJ2-2, with D tentatively TRBD2 (6 bases). CDR3 in DNA: TGTGCCATCAGCGGGGGTTTAGGGGTCACGACGACCGGGGAGCTGTTTTTT. Its translation is CAISGGLGVTTTGELFF.